This T cell receptor (beta chain) originates from a study of shared clonotypes between healthy human individuals. For the study at large: Per donor, three plates held CD4 naive cells, three held CD4 memory, two held CD8 naive and one held CD8 memory. Study results and caveats: Clonotypes shared by all four sorted-subset donors had higher generation probabilities than non-shared clonotypes. Estimated richness values were generally larger in naive subsets than in memory subsets.

Naive-designated CD8 cells lacked CD45RO, were positively enriched for CCR7, and omitted terminally differentiated effector memory CD45RA+ cells. The donors were all Caucasian adults (living in Nashville, Tennessee). The count of this clone is one. Its antigen is not identified. Germline-derived CDR1 and CDR2 are SEHNR and FQNEAQ (reference sequence). There are 15 residues in the CDR3. The V end was cut by 7 bases, the J end by 0 bases, with 13 bases between. The table came from immunoSEQ multiplex PCR; TCRdb's copy has only in-frame clones and leaves some out. This table holds about 2 million clones, about 95% found once.

The V and J genes are TRBV7-9 and TRBJ2-1; D call uncertain. The sample was naive CD8+ T cells sorted from blood. The source of this sequence is a man between 18 and 35 years old in good health. The chain's CDR3 is CASIHSTSSYNEQFF. CDR3 bases: TGTGCCAGCATCCACTCGACGAGCTCCTACAATGAGCAGTTCTTC.